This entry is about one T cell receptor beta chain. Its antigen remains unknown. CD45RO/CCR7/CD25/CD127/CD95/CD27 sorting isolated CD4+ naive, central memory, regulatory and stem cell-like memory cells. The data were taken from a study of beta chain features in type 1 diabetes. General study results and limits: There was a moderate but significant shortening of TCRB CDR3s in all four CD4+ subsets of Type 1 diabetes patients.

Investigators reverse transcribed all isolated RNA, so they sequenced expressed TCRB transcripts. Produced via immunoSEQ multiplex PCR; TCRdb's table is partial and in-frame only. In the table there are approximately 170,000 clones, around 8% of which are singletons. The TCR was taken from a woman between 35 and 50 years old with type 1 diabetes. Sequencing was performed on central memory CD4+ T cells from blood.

The CDR3 is CASSSGTATGELFF. CDR3 nucleotides: TGCGCCAGCAGCTCCGGGACAGCGACCGGGGAGCTGTTTTTT. The chain is built from TRBV5-1 and TRBJ2-2; TRBD1 aligns across 7 bases. The germline CDR1 and CDR2 sequences are SGHRS and YFSETQ. The CDR3 consists of 14 residues. V was pared by 3 bases and J by 5 bases, with 4 bases of the junction left unmatched.